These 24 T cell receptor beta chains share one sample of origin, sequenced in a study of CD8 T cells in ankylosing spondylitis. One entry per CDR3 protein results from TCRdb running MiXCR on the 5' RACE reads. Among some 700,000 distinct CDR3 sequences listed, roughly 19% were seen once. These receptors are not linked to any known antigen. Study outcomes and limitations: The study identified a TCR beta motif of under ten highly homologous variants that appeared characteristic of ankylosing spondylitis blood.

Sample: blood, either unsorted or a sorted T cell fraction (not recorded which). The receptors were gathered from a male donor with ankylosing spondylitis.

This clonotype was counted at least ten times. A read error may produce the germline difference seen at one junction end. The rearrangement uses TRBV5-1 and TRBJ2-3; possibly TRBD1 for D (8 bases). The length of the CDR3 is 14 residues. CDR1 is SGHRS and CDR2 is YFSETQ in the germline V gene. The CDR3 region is CASSGTGSTDTQYF. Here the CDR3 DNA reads TGTGCCAGCAGCGGGACAGGCAGCACAGATACGCAGTATTTT. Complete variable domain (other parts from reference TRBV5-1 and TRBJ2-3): KAGVTQTPRYLIKTRGQQVTLSCSPISGHRSVSWYQQTPGQGLQFLFEYFSETQRNKGNFPGRFSGRQFSNSRSEMNVSTLELGDSALYLCASSGTGSTDTQYFGPGTRLTVL.

The CDR3 coding sequence is TGTGCCAGCAGCGGAAGGGGGGGCTTCTCCTACGAGCAGTACTTC. Translated, it gives CASSGRGGFSYEQYF. This sequence joins TRBV7-9 and TRBJ2-7; a possible D gene is TRBD2 (7 bases). The CDR3 consists of 15 residues. From germline, CDR1 is SEHNR and CDR2 FQNEAQ (reference sequence). V dropped 5 bases and J dropped 0 bases, with 14 bases sitting between them.

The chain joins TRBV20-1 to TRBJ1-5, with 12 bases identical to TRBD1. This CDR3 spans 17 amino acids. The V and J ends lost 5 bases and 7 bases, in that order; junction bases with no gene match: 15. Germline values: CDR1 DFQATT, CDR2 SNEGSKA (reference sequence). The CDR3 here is CSAPFGTGGALTQPQHF. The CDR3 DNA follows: TGCAGTGCTCCGTTCGGGACAGGGGGCGCTTTGACACAGCCCCAGCATTTT.

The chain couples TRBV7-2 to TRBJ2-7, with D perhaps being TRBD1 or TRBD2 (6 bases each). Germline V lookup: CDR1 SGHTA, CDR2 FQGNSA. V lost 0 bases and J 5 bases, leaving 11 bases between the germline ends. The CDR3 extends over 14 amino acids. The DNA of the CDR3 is TGTGCCAGCAGCTTAGCTTCGGGGGCCCACGAGCAGTACTTC. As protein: CASSLASGAHEQYF.

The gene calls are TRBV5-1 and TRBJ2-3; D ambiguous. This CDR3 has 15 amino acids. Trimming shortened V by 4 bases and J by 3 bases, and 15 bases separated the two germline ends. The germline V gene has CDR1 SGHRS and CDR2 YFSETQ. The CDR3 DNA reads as TGCGCCAGCAGCCCTCGGACCTTTGGGACAGATACGCAGTATTTT. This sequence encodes CASSPRTFGTDTQYF.

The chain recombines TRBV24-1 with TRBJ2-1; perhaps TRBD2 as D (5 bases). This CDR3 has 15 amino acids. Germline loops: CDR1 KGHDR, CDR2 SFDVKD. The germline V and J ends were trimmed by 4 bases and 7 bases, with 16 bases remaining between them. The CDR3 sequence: CATSERTRLLNEQFF. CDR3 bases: TGTGCCACCAGTGAACGGACTCGACTACTGAATGAGCAGTTCTTC.

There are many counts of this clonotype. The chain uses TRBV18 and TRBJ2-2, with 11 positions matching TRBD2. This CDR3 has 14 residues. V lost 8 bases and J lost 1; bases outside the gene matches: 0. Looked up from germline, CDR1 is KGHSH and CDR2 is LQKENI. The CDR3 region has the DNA TGTGCCAGCGGACTAGCGGGGAACACCGGGGAGCTGTTTTTT. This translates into CASGLAGNTGELFF.

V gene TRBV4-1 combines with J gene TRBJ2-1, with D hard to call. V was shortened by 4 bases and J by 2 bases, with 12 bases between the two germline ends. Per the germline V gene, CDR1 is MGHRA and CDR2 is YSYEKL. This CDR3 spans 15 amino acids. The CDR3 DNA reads TGCGCCAGCAGCCCTTCCCAGGACCCCTACAATGAGCAGTTCTTC. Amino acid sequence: CASSPSQDPYNEQFF.

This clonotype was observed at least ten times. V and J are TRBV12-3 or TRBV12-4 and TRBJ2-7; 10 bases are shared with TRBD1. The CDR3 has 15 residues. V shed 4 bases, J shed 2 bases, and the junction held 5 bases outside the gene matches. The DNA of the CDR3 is TGTGCCAGCAGTTCCGCCGGGACAGGGGCCTACGAGCAGTACTTC. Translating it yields CASSSAGTGAYEQYF.

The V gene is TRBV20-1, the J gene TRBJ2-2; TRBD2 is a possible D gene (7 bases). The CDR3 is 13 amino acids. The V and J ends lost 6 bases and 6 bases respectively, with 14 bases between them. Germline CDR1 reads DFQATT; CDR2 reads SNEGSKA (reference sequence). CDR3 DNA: TGCAGTGCCCCGGAGGGGGGGGCCGGGGAGCTGTTTTTT. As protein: CSAPEGGAGELFF.

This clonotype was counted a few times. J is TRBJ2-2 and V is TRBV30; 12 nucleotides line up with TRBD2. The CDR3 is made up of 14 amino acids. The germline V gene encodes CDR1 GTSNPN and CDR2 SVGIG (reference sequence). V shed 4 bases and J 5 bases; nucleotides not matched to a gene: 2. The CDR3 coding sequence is TGTGCCTGGATTGGGACTAGCGGGACCGGGGAGCTGTTTTTT. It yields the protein CAWIGTSGTGELFF.

The CDR3 bases are TGTGCCAGCAGTCACCCGGGACAGGCCGTCAATGAGCAGTTCTTC. It codes for CASSHPGQAVNEQFF. The genes are TRBV12-3 or TRBV12-4 and TRBJ2-1, with TRBD1 matching 8 bases. The length of the CDR3 is 15 residues. V lost 5 bases to trimming and J lost 6 bases; unmatched junction nucleotides: 9.

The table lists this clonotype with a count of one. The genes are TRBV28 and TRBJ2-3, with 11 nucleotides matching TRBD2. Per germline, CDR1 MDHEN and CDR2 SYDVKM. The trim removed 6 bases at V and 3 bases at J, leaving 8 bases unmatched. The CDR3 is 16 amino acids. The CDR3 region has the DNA TGTGCCAGCAGGCGAACTAGCGGGAGAATAACAGATACGCAGTATTTT. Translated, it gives CASRRTSGRITDTQYF.

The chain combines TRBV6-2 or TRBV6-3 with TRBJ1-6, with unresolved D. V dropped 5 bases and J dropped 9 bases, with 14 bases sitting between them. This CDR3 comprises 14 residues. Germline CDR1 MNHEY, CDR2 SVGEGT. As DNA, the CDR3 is TGTGCCAGCAGTGCCGTCCTCCGCGGTTCACCCCTCCACTTT. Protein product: CASSAVLRGSPLHF.

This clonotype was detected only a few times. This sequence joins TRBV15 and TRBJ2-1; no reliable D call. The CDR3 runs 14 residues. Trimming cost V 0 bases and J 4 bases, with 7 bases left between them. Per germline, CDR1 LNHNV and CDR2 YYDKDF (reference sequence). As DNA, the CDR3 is TGTGCCACCAGCAGAGACGTAGGGTACAATGAGCAGTTCTTC. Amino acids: CATSRDVGYNEQFF.

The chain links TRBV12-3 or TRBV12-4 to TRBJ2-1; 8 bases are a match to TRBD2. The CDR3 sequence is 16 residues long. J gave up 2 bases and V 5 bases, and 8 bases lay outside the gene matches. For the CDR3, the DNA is TGTGCCAGCAGTACGGGAGGGGTCCCCCCCTACAATGAGCAGTTCTTC. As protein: CASSTGGVPPYNEQFF.

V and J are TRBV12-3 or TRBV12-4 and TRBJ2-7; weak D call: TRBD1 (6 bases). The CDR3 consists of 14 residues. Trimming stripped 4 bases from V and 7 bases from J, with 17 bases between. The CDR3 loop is CASSSRDKPTEQYF. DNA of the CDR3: TGTGCCAGCAGTTCCCGGGACAAACCTACGGAGCAGTACTTC.

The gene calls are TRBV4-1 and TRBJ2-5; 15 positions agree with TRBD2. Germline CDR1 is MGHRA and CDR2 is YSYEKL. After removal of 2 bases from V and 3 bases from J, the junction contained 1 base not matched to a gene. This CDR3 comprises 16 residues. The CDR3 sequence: CASSQRTSGREETQYF. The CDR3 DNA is TGCGCCAGCAGCCAAAGGACTAGCGGGAGGGAAGAGACCCAGTACTTC.

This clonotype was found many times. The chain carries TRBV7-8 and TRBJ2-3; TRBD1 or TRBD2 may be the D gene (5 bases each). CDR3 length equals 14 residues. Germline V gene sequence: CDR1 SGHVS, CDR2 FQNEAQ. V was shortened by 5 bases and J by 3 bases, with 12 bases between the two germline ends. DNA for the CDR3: TGTGCCAGCAGCCTAGGGACGCTTACAGATACGCAGTATTTT. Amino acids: CASSLGTLTDTQYF.

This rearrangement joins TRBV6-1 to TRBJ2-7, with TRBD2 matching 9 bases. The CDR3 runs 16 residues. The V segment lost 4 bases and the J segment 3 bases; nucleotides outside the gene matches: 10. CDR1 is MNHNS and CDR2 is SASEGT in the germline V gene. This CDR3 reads CASSGSAGTSRYEQYF. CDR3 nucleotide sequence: TGTGCCAGCAGTGGCTCCGCCGGGACTAGCCGCTACGAGCAGTACTTC.

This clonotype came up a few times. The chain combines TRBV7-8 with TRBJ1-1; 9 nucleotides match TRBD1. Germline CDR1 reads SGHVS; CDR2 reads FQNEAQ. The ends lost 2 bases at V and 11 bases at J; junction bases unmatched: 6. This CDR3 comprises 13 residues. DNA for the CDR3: TGTGCCAGCAGCTTACGGACAGGGGTCGGGGCTTTCTTT. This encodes CASSLRTGVGAFF.

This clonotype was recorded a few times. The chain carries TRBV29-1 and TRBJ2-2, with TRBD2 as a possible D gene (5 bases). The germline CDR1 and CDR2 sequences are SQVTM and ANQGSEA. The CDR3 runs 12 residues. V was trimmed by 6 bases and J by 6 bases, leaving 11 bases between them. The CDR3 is CSVDTSAGELFF. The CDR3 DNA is TGCAGCGTCGACACTAGTGCCGGGGAGCTGTTTTTT.

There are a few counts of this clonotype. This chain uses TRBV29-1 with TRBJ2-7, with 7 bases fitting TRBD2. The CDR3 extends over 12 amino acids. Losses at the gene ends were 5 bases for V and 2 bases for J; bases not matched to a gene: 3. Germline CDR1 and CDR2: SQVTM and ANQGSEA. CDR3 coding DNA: TGCAGCGTTACTAGCGTAACCTACGAGCAGTACTTC. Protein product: CSVTSVTYEQYF.

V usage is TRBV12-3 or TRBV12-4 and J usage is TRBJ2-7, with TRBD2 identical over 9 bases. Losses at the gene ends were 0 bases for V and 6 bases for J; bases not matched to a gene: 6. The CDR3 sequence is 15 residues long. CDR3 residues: CASSLAPGLAFEQYF. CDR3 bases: TGTGCCAGCAGTTTAGCACCGGGACTAGCCTTCGAGCAGTACTTC.